The rows below give T cell receptor beta chains drawn from one sample of a study of response to subunit inactivated influenza vaccine. TCRdb itself ran the RT-PCR reads through MiXCR, one entry per CDR3 protein. The sample has around 320,000 distinct CDR3 sequences, about 20% seen once. Specimen: PBMCs from blood, collected 21 months after vaccination. Receptor source: a man aged 45 to 70 who received an inactivated influenza vaccine. Both conserved end residues are part of each CDR3. The D gene is left open where the match is weak. Size values are once, few and many counts, or a class for expanded clones, and some rows have none.

TGTGCCAGCAGAAGGCAGACGTTAGCGACCCAGTACTTC,CASRRQTLATQYF,NA,NA,13,TRBV27,TRBJ2-5
TGTGCCAGCAGGTGGGGGAATTTGGTGACTGAAGCTTTCTTT,CASRWGNLVTEAFF,NA,many,14,TRBV28,TRBJ1-1
TGCGCCAGCAGCCAGGAACTAGCGGGGCTCACAGATACGCAGTATTTT,CASSQELAGLTDTQYF,TRBD2,NA,16,TRBV4-1,TRBJ2-3
TGTGCCAGCAGCTTAAGGGGCGGGAGGTGGAATGAGCAGTTCTTC,CASSLRGGRWNEQFF,TRBD2,NA,15,TRBV7-3,TRBJ2-1
TGCGCCAGAAAACATTCCAGAACGGGGCGGGAGCAGTTCTTC,CARKHSRTGREQFF,NA,few,14,TRBV5-1,TRBJ2-1
TGTGCCAGCAGCCCCGCGGGGGCTAGCGGGGGATACAATGAGCAGTTCTTC,CASSPAGASGGYNEQFF,TRBD2,NA,17,TRBV7-2,TRBJ2-1
TGCGCCAGCAGCCCGGGACTAGCGGGGGGGCCTGGCACCGGGGAGCTGTTTTTT,CASSPGLAGGPGTGELFF,TRBD2,few,18,TRBV4-3,TRBJ2-2
TGTGCCAGCAACAGACAGGGCCCTGGAAACACCATATATTTT,CASNRQGPGNTIYF,TRBD1,NA,14,TRBV12-3/TRBV12-4,TRBJ1-3
TGTGCCATCAGTGAGTCTGCAGAGAACACTGAAGCTTTCTTT,CAISESAENTEAFF,NA,many,14,TRBV10-3,TRBJ1-1
TGTGCCAGCAGCCAAGCTGGACGCCTACAAGAGACCCAGTACTTC,CASSQAGRLQETQYF,NA,NA,15,TRBV3-1,TRBJ2-5
TGCGCCAGCAGCCAACGACAGGGGTATTCTACTAACTATGGCTACACCTTC,CASSQRQGYSTNYGYTF,TRBD1,few,17,TRBV4-1,TRBJ1-2
TGCGCCAGCAGCCAAGGGGGGGGGCTCTTATGGAATCAGCCCCAGCATTTT,CASSQGGGLLWNQPQHF,NA,NA,17,TRBV4-1,TRBJ1-5
TGTGCCATCAGAGGGACGGAAGTGTCTGGGGCCAACGTCCTGACTTTC,CAIRGTEVSGANVLTF,NA,many,16,TRBV10-3,TRBJ2-6
TGTGCCAGCAGTGAAGGTGGGCTAGCGGTAACAGATACGCAGTATTTT,CASSEGGLAVTDTQYF,TRBD2,NA,16,TRBV2,TRBJ2-3
TGTGCGACGAGGGGTCCCACAGATACGCAGTATTTT,CATRGPTDTQYF,NA,few,12,TRBV6-5,TRBJ2-3
TGCGCCAGCAGTGAGTCTGGTTCCGGGAGGGAGACCCAGTACTTC,CASSESGSGRETQYF,TRBD2,few,15,TRBV10-1,TRBJ2-5
TGTGCCAGCAGCCGCGGGACAGCACACACTGAAGCTTTCTTT,CASSRGTAHTEAFF,TRBD1,few,14,TRBV3-1,TRBJ1-1
TGCGCCAGCAGTGACTACGGTGCCTACGAGCAGTACTTC,CASSDYGAYEQYF,NA,NA,13,TRBV10-2,TRBJ2-7
TGTGCCAGCTCACCAAAGGGCAGGGAAGTCGATCAGCCCCAGCATTTT,CASSPKGREVDQPQHF,NA,few,16,TRBV18,TRBJ1-5
TGCGCCAGCAGCCTACAGGGGGAGCATAATTCACCCCTCCACTTT,CASSLQGEHNSPLHF,TRBD1,many,15,TRBV5-1,TRBJ1-6